This T cell receptor beta chain appears in the sequencing data of a study of T cell responses to AZD1222 COVID-19 vaccine. Overall study findings and caveats: The study sampled repertoires only after the peak T cell response. Only a handful of individuals given AZD1222 were seropositive at baseline.

Concerning this clone: Its specificity is not known.

The germline V and J ends were trimmed by 4 bases and 5 bases, with 18 bases remaining between them. Germline V CDR1 and CDR2: SGDLS, YYNGEE. The CDR3 loop spans 16 amino acids. Recipients boosted at about 4 weeks or about 12 weeks are pooled. Profiling relied on immunoSEQ multiplex PCR, and the TCRdb table lists in-frame clones only, not all of them. The data hold roughly 150,000 clones, with roughly nine tenths observed a single time. Sequencing was performed on peripheral blood, taken 28 days after the second AZD1222 dose. The chain joins TRBV9 to TRBJ1-4; maybe TRBD1 (6 bases). The sequence was obtained from an adult who received the AZD1222 COVID-19 vaccine. CDR3 in amino acids: CASSLTSGTPNEKLFF. CDR3 nucleotide sequence: TGTGCCAGCAGCCTTACCTCCGGGACACCGAATGAAAAACTGTTTTTT.